Each of the 14 T cell receptor beta chains below was sequenced from the same sample in a study of blood T cell repertoires in COVID-19. Generated by immunoSEQ multiplex PCR, the TCRdb table keeps only in-frame clones and is missing some. The sample lists 250,000 to 350,000 clones, 85% occurring once. The sequenced sample consisted of PBMCs or T cells enriched from blood (not recorded which). The origin of the receptors is a woman between 50 and 59 years old who had recovered from COVID-19.

CDR3 sequence (DNA): TGTGCCAGTTCTAAGCAGGGGGCGGTCTCTGGGGCCAACGTCCTGACTTTC. Translating gives CASSKQGAVSGANVLTF. This chain uses TRBV7-9 with TRBJ2-6; 8 bases line up with TRBD1. The trim removed 9 bases at V and 0 bases at J, leaving 10 bases unmatched. Germline CDR1 SEHNR, CDR2 FQNEAQ (reference sequence). This CDR3 region has 17 residues.

This clone has only a few counts. The rearrangement links TRBV27 to TRBJ2-2, with D possibly TRBD1 on 6 matching bases. The CDR3 contains 13 residues. Per germline, CDR1 MNHEY and CDR2 SMNVEV (reference sequence). Trimming cost V 6 bases and J 5 bases, with 10 bases left between them. CDR3 residues: CASRVQGTGELFF. The DNA for the CDR3 is TGTGCCAGCAGAGTACAGGGAACCGGGGAGCTGTTTTTT.

The chain links TRBV19 to TRBJ2-7, with 8 bases lining up with TRBD1. The V and J ends lost 6 bases and 4 bases, in that order; junction bases with no gene match: 8. CDR1 and CDR2 (germline): LNHDA, SQIVND (reference sequence). The CDR3 contains 14 residues. As DNA, the CDR3 is TGTGCCAGTAGCTTACAGGGGGACCGTTACGAGCAGTACTTC. This codes for CASSLQGDRYEQYF.

The chain employs TRBV7-3 and TRBJ2-3; D is unclear. The CDR3 extends over 13 amino acids. V gave up 5 bases and J gave up 0 bases, with 6 bases separating them. The germline V gene has CDR1 SGHTA and CDR2 FQGTGA. The DNA of the CDR3 is TGTGCCAGCAGCCTAGTTAGCACAGATACGCAGTATTTT. Its translation is CASSLVSTDTQYF.

The chain has TRBV27 and TRBJ2-5, with 7 bases lining up with TRBD1. The V segment lost 4 bases and the J segment 3 bases; nucleotides outside the gene matches: 5. The CDR3 is 14 amino acids. The V gene's germline CDR1 is MNHEY and CDR2 SMNVEV (reference sequence). Here the CDR3 DNA reads TGTGCCAGCAGTTCACCGGGACAGAAAGAGACCCAGTACTTC. It is translated as CASSSPGQKETQYF.

This sequence joins TRBV5-4 and TRBJ2-7, with D perhaps matching TRBD1 (6 bases). With 4 bases removed from V and 2 bases from J, the gap between germline ends came to 19 bases. The CDR3 is made up of 16 amino acids. Germline-derived CDR1 and CDR2 are SGHNT and YYREEE (reference sequence). The CDR3 DNA follows: TGTGCCAGCAGCGGAATGCCGGGACACGGTCCCTACGAGCAGTACTTC. Its translation: CASSGMPGHGPYEQYF.

This chain joins TRBV7-9 and TRBJ1-4; 9 positions match TRBD1. Unmatched junction bases numbered 7, after V lost 6 bases and J lost 8 bases. The CDR3 has 14 amino acids. Germline V gene lookup returns CDR1 SEHNR and CDR2 FQNEAQ (reference sequence). The CDR3 reads CASREGQGDEKLFF. Written as DNA, the CDR3 is TGTGCCAGCAGAGAGGGACAGGGTGACGAAAAACTGTTTTTT.

This rearrangement joins TRBV30 to TRBJ2-1, with 9 bases that match TRBD1. Germline V lookup: CDR1 GTSNPN, CDR2 SVGIG (reference sequence). V lost 4 bases, J lost 4 bases, and 5 bases stayed unmatched. The CDR3 is made up of 14 amino acids. CDR3 region: CAWKGDRVYNEQFF. The CDR3 DNA is TGTGCCTGGAAAGGGGACAGGGTGTACAATGAGCAGTTCTTC. Drawing the rest from reference TRBV30 and TRBJ2-1, the complete variable domain is SQTIHQWPATLVQPVGSPLSLECTVEGTSNPNLYWYRQAAGRGLQLLFYSVGIGQISSEVPQNLSASRPQDRQFILSSKKLLLSDSGFYLCAWKGDRVYNEQFFGPGTRLTVL.

The chain has TRBV29-1 and TRBJ2-6; maybe TRBD2 (5 bases). CDR1 and CDR2 (germline): SQVTM, ANQGSEA. The CDR3 runs to 15 residues. V was trimmed by 6 bases and J by 0 bases, leaving 12 bases between them. Written as DNA, the CDR3 is TGCAGCGTCGGACTGACCTCCTCTGGGGCCAACGTCCTGACTTTC. It is translated as CSVGLTSSGANVLTF.

The CDR3 region has the DNA TGTGCCAGCAGCTCCCGTGTGAGCGGGCTGTACAATGAGCAGTTCTTC. It specifies CASSSRVSGLYNEQFF. This chain joins TRBV13 and TRBJ2-1; D is perhaps TRBD2 (6 bases). This CDR3 is built from 16 residues. The V gene lost 4 bases and the J gene lost 4 bases, with 17 bases spanning the gap. Germline assignment: CDR1 PRHDT and CDR2 FYEKMQ (reference sequence).

The V gene is TRBV7-9, the J gene TRBJ1-2; tentatively, D is TRBD1 (6 bases). CDR1 and CDR2 (germline): SEHNR, FQNEAQ (reference sequence). The CDR3 loop spans 13 amino acids. Trimming removed 3 bases at V and 5 bases at J, with 10 bases between. CDR3 sequence (DNA): TGTGCCAGCAGCTTGATACAGGGTTATGGCTACACCTTC. Translation: CASSLIQGYGYTF. The complete variable domain, with remaining parts taken from reference TRBV7-9 and TRBJ1-2, reads DTGVSQNPRHKITKRGQNVTFRCDPISEHNRLYWYRQTLGQGPEFLTYFQNEAQLEKSRLLSDRFSAERPKGSFSTLEIQRTEQGDSAMYLCASSLIQGYGYTFGSGTRLTVV.

The chain uses TRBV4-1 and TRBJ2-7, with TRBD1 identical over 7 bases. Germline V gene lookup returns CDR1 MGHRA and CDR2 YSYEKL. J was trimmed by 0 bases and V by 7 bases; bases with no gene match: 3. The CDR3 has 13 residues. The CDR3 protein is CASKAGGSYEQYF. The DNA of the CDR3 is TGCGCCAGCAAGGCAGGGGGCTCCTACGAGCAGTACTTC.

This clone came up once. The sample contains more than one DNA sequence encoding this CDR3. The chain has TRBV5-5 and TRBJ1-5; 7 bases map to TRBD1. The CDR3 is 16 residues long. With V trimmed by 3 bases and J by 0 bases, 6 bases remained unmatched. Germline-derived CDR1 and CDR2 are SGHKS and YYEKEE (reference sequence). The CDR3 region has the DNA TGTGCCAGCAGCTCTTTACAGGGGAATAGCAATCAGCCCCAGCATTTT. Protein product: CASSSLQGNSNQPQHF. Full variable domain (outside the CDR3, taken from reference TRBV5-5 and TRBJ1-5): DAGVTQSPTHLIKTRGQQVTLRCSPISGHKSVSWYQQVLGQGPQFIFQYYEKEERGRGNFPDRFSARQFPNYSSELNVNALLLGDSALYLCASSSLQGNSNQPQHFGDGTRLSIL.

The chain carries TRBV20-1 and TRBJ2-5; no definite D call. V gave up 2 bases and J gave up 4 bases, with 5 bases separating them. The CDR3 extends over 11 amino acids. Germline V gives CDR1 DFQATT, CDR2 SNEGSKA (reference sequence). The CDR3 DNA reads TGCAGTGCTAGAAGGAGAGAGACCCAGTACTTC. Translation: CSARRRETQYF.